This T cell receptor beta chain derives from a study of shared clonotypes between healthy human individuals. Study observations and caveats: Naive CD4 clonotypes overlapped across a few donors at around 4.7%. Clonotype sharing across donors was expected to vary with sequencing depth.

Concerning this clone itself: Its antigen is not known.

Clones were read by immunoSEQ multiplex PCR, and TCRdb kept only the in-frame ones, dropping some. This table has approximately 2.1 million clones, about 92% appearing once. The sample taken for sequencing was naive CD4+ T cells from PBMCs. Subset reported: CD45RA+ positively selected. The TCR sequence derives from a young man in good health. Some clones in this sample may be carry-over from other donors' samples.

CDR3 nucleotide sequence: TGCGCCAGCAGTCGTGATGAGGGGGCCACCTACAATGAGCAGTTCTTC. Translating it yields CASSRDEGATYNEQFF. The chain couples TRBV5-1 to TRBJ2-1; 7 nucleotides align to TRBD1. V dropped 5 bases and J dropped 2; count of bases not matched to a gene: 10. The CDR3 is 16 residues long. Germline lookup yields CDR1 SGHRS and CDR2 YFSETQ.